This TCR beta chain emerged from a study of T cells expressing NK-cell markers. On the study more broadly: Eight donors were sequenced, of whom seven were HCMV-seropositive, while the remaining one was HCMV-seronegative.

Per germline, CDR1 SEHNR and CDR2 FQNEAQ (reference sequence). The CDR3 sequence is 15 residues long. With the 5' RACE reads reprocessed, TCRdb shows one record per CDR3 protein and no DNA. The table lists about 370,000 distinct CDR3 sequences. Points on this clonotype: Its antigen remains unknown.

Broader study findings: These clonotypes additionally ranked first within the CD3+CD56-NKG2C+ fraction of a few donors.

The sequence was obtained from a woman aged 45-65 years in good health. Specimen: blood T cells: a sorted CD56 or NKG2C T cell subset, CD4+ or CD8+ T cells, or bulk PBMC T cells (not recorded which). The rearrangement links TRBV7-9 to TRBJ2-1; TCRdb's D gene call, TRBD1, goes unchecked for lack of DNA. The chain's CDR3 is CASSLGTGTTNEQFF.